The entry below describes one TCR beta chain. Its antigen remains unidentified. Per-base quality was not reported, and no clone a single base away is much larger than it. The data derive from a study of PD-L1 blockade in urothelial cancer (TCRdb year 2017). As for the study more broadly: Therapy was started in 2014 for all patients, and atezolizumab 1,200 mg was administered intravenously every 3 weeks. Blood samples were analyzed at 3 weeks after treatment start (second dose) and at 6 weeks after treatment start. Pretreatment blood TCR-seq was available for under 35 patients, at least one posttreatment blood collection was obtained for approximately 25 patients, and tumor TCR-seq was available for approximately 25 patients. Blood samples yielded a median of roughly 150,000 T cells and more than 75,000 unique TCRs, with median clonality 0.080. Somatic, immune and clinical correlates of response to PD-L1 blockade with atezolizumab in urothelial cancer were the focus of an exploratory multi-omic analysis. Pretreatment tumor samples, along with matched peripheral blood serially collected before and after atezolizumab treatment, were subjected to TCR sequencing. Twenty-five of 29 patients were identified as males with urothelial cancer of bladder origin, and a prior smoking history was reported by 18 of 29 patients. An ECOG performance status of 0 or 1 was recorded for the patients, and 0 to 3 prior chemotherapy regimens had been received by the patients. In the same patients, pretreatment tumors underwent whole exome sequencing and RNA sequencing in addition to TCR sequencing. Durable clinical benefit was achieved by nine patients and was not achieved by 20 patients. Durable clinical benefit was defined as a progression-free survival longer than 6 months, and TCR features were additionally tested against progression-free survival and overall survival.

A cohort of roughly 30 patients with locally advanced or metastatic urothelial carcinoma, treated at Memorial Sloan Kettering on a trial protocol, was included. Peripheral blood mononuclear cells were collected from each patient pretreatment and during treatment, giving between 1 and 8 total time points per patient. The Qiagen DNeasy Blood extraction kit was used to purify genomic DNA from total PBMCs and from tumor samples. PBMCs were collected pretreatment and during treatment, and were isolated and stored as previously described. Each PCR received spiked-in synthetic TCR analog templates so that absolute template abundance could be estimated from read counts. The immunoSEQ assay was used to amplify TCRbeta CDR3 regions from genomic DNA with bias-controlled V and J gene primers. Sequencing of rearranged TCRbeta segments was done at approximately 20X coverage. The published analysis was carried out like this. Sequencing errors were corrected by clustering, and CDR3s were annotated against IMGT so that V, D and J genes could be assigned. Downstream analyses used only productive TCRbeta rearrangements, leaving out any out-of-frame or stop-codon sequences. To compute clonality, Shannon entropy was normalized by the log of the number of unique productive sequences and then subtracted from one. Clones differing between time points or between blood and tumor were identified using Fisher's exact test with Benjamini-Hochberg correction, with an adjusted p below 0.01 applied as the threshold. TCRdb provides this immuneACCESS table in a form limited to in-frame rearrangements. Some clones are lacking; in checked studies, under half of them reflect an unresolved V gene, and why the rest are absent is not known. The V and J calls and the clone size are those of that table, but D and trimming were determined from the DNA. The sample includes about 43,000 clones, with approximately 88% observed a single time. The ten largest clonotypes hold about 4% of the sample.

The paper as a whole reports these results and caveats: Patients with durable benefit showed greater expansion of tumor-associated TCR clones in peripheral blood 3 weeks after starting treatment (n of about 20, p = 0.022). Small sample size (n ≈ 29) and many exploratory analyses mean the results are intended to be hypothesis-generating. Improved progression-free and overall survival was associated with having pretreatment peripheral blood TCR clonality below the median.

The CDR3 runs 16 residues from the cysteine to the phenylalanine. Of the read, only the CDR3 DNA is kept; its 48 bases are in frame from base 1. Cut back by 5 bases and 4 bases, the V and J ends lie 17 bases apart. The germline V gene encodes CDR1 SGHTA and CDR2 FQGNSA. This chain is built from TRBV7-2 and TRBJ2-2; D gene: possibly TRBD2, on 5 matching bases. This TCR derives from a man of 80 years or more with urothelial cancer. The specimen was PBMCs, collected around atezolizumab (anti-PD-L1) treatment. DNA sequence: TGTGCCAGCAGCCGCACCCCCACTAGTCCCACCGGGGAGCTGTTTTTT. Protein translation: CASSRTPTSPTGELFF. Full variable domain (CDR3 extended with the reference TRBV7-2 and TRBJ2-2 proteins): GAGVSQSPSNKVTEKGKDVELRCDPISGHTALYWYRQSLGQGLEFLIYFQGNSAPDKSGLPSDRFSAERTGGSVSTLTIQRTQQEDSAVYLCASSRTPTSPTGELFFGEGSRLTVL.